The 12 T cell receptor beta chains below come from one sample, sequenced in a study of T-cell reconstitution after alpha-beta-depleted transplantation in children (dated by TCRdb to about 2016). The meaning of the sample's treatment or condition label: allogeneic hematopoietic cell transplantation with graft depleted of TCRalphabeta T cells and CD19 B cells. Library method: PCR. The instrument was an Illumina HiSeq 2500. TCR libraries were prepared with molecular barcoding, using unique molecular identifiers to normalize TCRbeta repertoire quantification. The public reads were reanalyzed by TCRdb: fastp trimming at Q25, MiXCR alignment, in-frame beta chains only. Every entry covers one CDR3 protein and lists the most common genes and DNA from its rows. Recorded for this sample are approximately 230,000 distinct CDR3 sequences; 20% to 30% of them occurred a single time. The top ten clonotypes cover 4% to 6% of the sample.

Sequenced here: PBMCs, mostly from graft donor cells, sampled 360 days after TCRalphabeta/CD19-depleted stem cell transplant. Receptors were obtained from a female patient under 10 years old who had a stem cell transplant for congenital amegakaryocytic thrombocytopenia, so the T cells may come from the graft donor.

This clonotype has only a few counts. The chain employs TRBV4-3 and TRBJ2-2, with D possibly matching TRBD1 (5 bases). V was cut by 3 bases and J by 6 bases, with 11 bases left in between. This CDR3 is built from 14 residues. The V gene's germline CDR1 is LGHNA and CDR2 YSLEER. The CDR3 nucleotides read TGCGCCAGCAGCCACTTGTGGGGCGCCGGGGAGCTGTTTTTT. This codes for CASSHLWGAGELFF.

This clonotype appeared a few times. The chain carries TRBV12-3 or TRBV12-4 and TRBJ2-3; D gene uncertain. V was pared by 6 bases and J by 5 bases, with 12 bases between. CDR3 length: 13 residues. The chain's CDR3 is CASSSIMGDTQYF. The CDR3 nucleotides are TGTGCCAGCAGCTCGATCATGGGAGATACGCAGTATTTT.

The gene calls are TRBV19 and TRBJ2-7; tentative D call: TRBD1 (6 bases). Per germline, CDR1 LNHDA and CDR2 SQIVND (reference sequence). This CDR3 has 14 amino acids. The V gene lost 1 base and the J gene lost 5 bases, with 12 bases spanning the gap. Here the CDR3 DNA reads TGTGCCAGTAGTATAGTTACAGGGCCCCACGAGCAGTACTTC. It codes for CASSIVTGPHEQYF.

V usage is TRBV6-6 and J usage is TRBJ2-1; unclear D gene. The CDR3 has 12 residues. Per germline, CDR1 MNHNY and CDR2 SVGAGI (reference sequence). V was trimmed by 6 bases and J by 9 bases, leaving 12 bases between them. The CDR3 sequence is CASRPGWREQFF. The CDR3 nucleotides read TGTGCCAGCAGACCCGGTTGGCGTGAGCAGTTCTTC.

This clonotype was found many times. The rearrangement joins TRBV12-3 or TRBV12-4 to TRBJ1-5; D gene unclear. The CDR3 extends over 13 amino acids. V was shortened by 3 bases and J by 4 bases, with 7 bases between the two germline ends. This CDR3 is CASSFRENQPQHF. CDR3 coding DNA: TGTGCCAGCAGTTTTCGGGAGAATCAGCCCCAGCATTTT.

This chain joins TRBV19 and TRBJ2-2; perhaps TRBD1 as D (5 bases). CDR3 length: 13 amino acids. Germline V gene sequence: CDR1 LNHDA, CDR2 SQIVND (reference sequence). Trimming shortened V by 5 bases and J by 14 bases, and 18 bases separated the two germline ends. CDR3: CASSLTDTPLLFF. CDR3 coding DNA: TGTGCCAGTAGTCTAACGGACACCCCACTCCTGTTTTTT. Full variable domain (remainder filled in from reference TRBV19 and TRBJ2-2): DGGITQSPKYLFRKEGQNVTLSCEQNLNHDAMYWYRQDPGQGLRLIYYSQIVNDFQKGDIAEGYSVSREKKESFPLTVTSAQKNPTAFYLCASSLTDTPLLFFGEGSRLTVL.

The chain joins TRBV4-1 to TRBJ2-6; possible D gene TRBD1, 5 bases. The CDR3 is 17 amino acids. Germline V lookup: CDR1 MGHRA, CDR2 YSYEKL. Trimming removed 1 base from V and 0 bases from J, with 10 bases in between. CDR3 sequence reads: CASSQVYRFSGANVLTF. CDR3 in DNA: TGCGCCAGCAGCCAAGTTTACAGGTTCTCTGGGGCCAACGTCCTGACTTTC.

The V and J genes are TRBV7-2 and TRBJ2-7; TRBD2 aligns across 12 bases. Trimming removed 5 bases from V and 4 bases from J; junction bases left unmatched: 9. The CDR3 runs 16 residues. CDR1 is SGHTA and CDR2 is FQGNSA in the germline V gene. The CDR3 DNA sequence: TGTGCCAGCAGCCCACGGACTAGCGGGGCTGTATACGAGCAGTACTTC. Residues: CASSPRTSGAVYEQYF.

Many counts were recorded for this clonotype. The gene calls are TRBV7-2 and TRBJ1-1; D is uncertain. The CDR3 length is 12 residues. Per germline, CDR1 SGHTA and CDR2 FQGNSA. Trimming removed 1 base at V and 7 bases at J, with 7 bases between. For the CDR3, the DNA is TGTGCCAGCAGCTTAGGTTCTGATGAAGCTTTCTTT. This sequence encodes CASSLGSDEAFF.

The rearrangement joins TRBV7-2 to TRBJ2-7; TRBD2 aligns across 10 bases. The CDR3 contains 15 residues. V shed 3 bases, J shed 2 bases, and the junction held 4 bases outside the gene matches. Germline V CDR1 and CDR2: SGHTA, FQGNSA. CDR3 protein: CASSFRGLAAYEQYF. CDR3 coding DNA: TGTGCCAGCAGCTTCAGAGGACTAGCGGCCTACGAGCAGTACTTC.

In its sample, this clonotype was seen many times. The genes are TRBV5-1 and TRBJ1-1; the D gene is possibly TRBD1 (5 bases). There are 15 residues in the CDR3. V shed 4 bases and J shed 1 base, with 14 bases lying between them. Germline V gene sequence: CDR1 SGHRS, CDR2 YFSETQ. DNA for the CDR3: TGCGCCAGCAGCCCGGCGGGACCTCCGAACACTGAAGCTTTCTTT. It yields the protein CASSPAGPPNTEAFF.

The rearrangement joins TRBV29-1 to TRBJ2-5; TRBD2 matches at 10 bases. CDR3 length: 14 residues. Losses at the gene ends were 6 bases for V and 1 base for J; bases not matched to a gene: 5. Germline loops: CDR1 SQVTM, CDR2 ANQGSEA. CDR3 DNA sequence: TGCAGCGTGAAGGCTAGCGGGGGCCAAGAGACCCAGTACTTC. Protein sequence: CSVKASGGQETQYF.